These 19 T cell receptor beta chains came from one sample sequenced in a study of shared clonotypes between healthy human individuals. The method was immunoSEQ multiplex PCR; TCRdb's version includes in-frame clones alone and lacks a portion of them. The sample shows approximately 1,500,000 clones, roughly 96% of them seen only once. The source material was naive CD4+ T cells sorted from blood. Subset reported: CD45RA+ positively selected. Receptor source: a man aged 30 to 39 in good health.

The chain joins TRBV28 to TRBJ1-1, with TRBD1 matching over 9 bases. The CDR3 length is 16 residues. The germline V gene has CDR1 MDHEN and CDR2 SYDVKM. V was pared by 3 bases and J by 1 base, with 6 bases of the junction left unmatched. In DNA, the CDR3 is TGTGCCAGCAGTTTTGGGACAGGGTTGGGGAACACTGAAGCTTTCTTT. Amino acids: CASSFGTGLGNTEAFF.

On this clone: The sample carries other DNA sequences with the same CDR3. The chain joins TRBV6-1 to TRBJ2-7; D is unclear. Trimming cost V 6 bases and J 0 bases, with 6 bases left between them. This CDR3 region has 12 residues. CDR1 is MNHNS and CDR2 is SASEGT in the germline V gene. The CDR3 DNA follows: TGTGCCAGCAGCCTACACTCCTACGAGCAGTACTTC. It codes for CASSLHSYEQYF.

J is TRBJ2-3 and V is TRBV7-8, with 9 bases fitting TRBD2. The V and J ends lost 1 base and 2 bases, in that order; junction bases with no gene match: 7. The CDR3 has 17 residues. Germline V gene lookup returns CDR1 SGHVS and CDR2 FQNEAQ. In DNA form, the CDR3 reads TGTGCCAGCAGCTTAGGGCTGAGCGGGAGGCTCACAGATACGCAGTATTTT. This codes for CASSLGLSGRLTDTQYF.

This chain connects TRBV30 to TRBJ2-7; 9 bases agree with TRBD2. From germline, CDR1 is GTSNPN and CDR2 SVGIG (reference sequence). The CDR3 is made up of 15 amino acids. The J segment lost 3 bases and the V segment lost 1 base, leaving 7 bases of the junction unmatched. CDR3 region: CAWSASGREGYEQYF. Here the CDR3 DNA reads TGTGCCTGGAGTGCCTCAGGGCGGGAGGGCTACGAGCAGTACTTC.

The V and J genes are TRBV10-3 and TRBJ1-1, with 7 bases that match TRBD1. Per the germline V gene, CDR1 is ENHRY and CDR2 is SYGVKD. V dropped 6 bases and J dropped 0; count of bases not matched to a gene: 10. The CDR3 has 16 amino acids. CDR3 sequence: CAIRVGTVSLNTEAFF. CDR3 DNA sequence: TGTGCCATCAGAGTCGGGACAGTTTCCTTGAACACTGAAGCTTTCTTT.

The V and J genes are TRBV5-6 and TRBJ2-1; 7 nucleotides match TRBD2. J gave up 2 bases and V 5 bases, and 7 bases lay outside the gene matches. This CDR3 comprises 15 residues. Germline CDR1 reads SGHDT; CDR2 reads YYEEEE. The CDR3 nucleotides read TGTGCCAGCAGAAAGCGGGGTTATACCTACAATGAGCAGTTCTTC. This sequence encodes CASRKRGYTYNEQFF.

This chain uses TRBV2 with TRBJ2-7; possible D gene TRBD1, 5 bases. CDR1 and CDR2 from the germline V gene are SNHLY and FYNNEI. The CDR3 runs 15 residues. The V end was cut by 7 bases, the J end by 2 bases, with 18 bases between. The DNA of the CDR3 is TGTGCCAGCAAGGAGCAGGGAAGGATCCCCTACGAGCAGTACTTC. This sequence encodes CASKEQGRIPYEQYF.

V gene TRBV28 combines with J gene TRBJ1-2; D might be TRBD1 (5 bases). Germline V gene sequence: CDR1 MDHEN, CDR2 SYDVKM. Trimming shortened V by 4 bases and J by 6 bases, and 15 bases separated the two germline ends. The CDR3 covers 14 residues. This CDR3 is CASSYPGTWDGYTF. CDR3 nucleotide sequence: TGTGCCAGCAGTTACCCGGGGACTTGGGATGGCTACACCTTC.

This clone was seen only once. This chain uses TRBV2 with TRBJ2-3, with D unresolved. Germline V lookup: CDR1 SNHLY, CDR2 FYNNEI. The CDR3 covers 13 residues. The V and J ends lost 8 bases and 4 bases respectively, with 13 bases between them. DNA of the CDR3: TGTGCCAGCGGGCCCGACTGGGCAGATACGCAGTATTTT. Translated: CASGPDWADTQYF. The whole variable domain, remainder taken from reference TRBV2 and TRBJ2-3, is EPEVTQTPSHQVTQMGQEVILRCVPISNHLYFYWYRQILGQKVEFLVSFYNNEISEKSEIFDDQFSVERPDGSNFTLKIRSTKLEDSAMYFCASGPDWADTQYFGPGTRLTVL.

The genes are TRBV15 and TRBJ2-7, with 8 bases that match TRBD2. The ends lost 4 bases at V and 4 bases at J; junction bases unmatched: 6. Germline V gives CDR1 LNHNV, CDR2 YYDKDF (reference sequence). This CDR3 contains 14 residues. The CDR3 DNA reads as TGTGCCACCAGCACGGGAGGGCTTAAATACGAGCAGTACTTC. This codes for CATSTGGLKYEQYF.

The CDR3 reads CASGFDSRYETQYF. CDR3 DNA: TGTGCTAGTGGTTTCGACAGCCGGTATGAGACCCAGTACTTC. The chain combines TRBV12-5 with TRBJ2-5; a weak D match, TRBD1 (5 bases). Trimming stripped 3 bases from V and 5 bases from J, with 13 bases between. Germline V gene lookup returns CDR1 LGHNT and CDR2 FRNRAP. The CDR3 is 14 residues long.

This clone has just one count. Here the CDR3 reads CASSESLAKYNEQFF. CDR3 DNA: TGTGCCAGCAGTGAGTCACTAGCGAAGTACAATGAGCAGTTCTTC. The V gene is TRBV25-1, the J gene TRBJ2-1; 7 nucleotides agree with TRBD2. The V segment lost 3 bases and the J segment 4 bases; nucleotides outside the gene matches: 6. The CDR3 extends over 15 amino acids. CDR1 and CDR2 from the germline V gene are MGHDK and SYGVNS.

V gene TRBV5-1 combines with J gene TRBJ2-7, with 10 bases fitting TRBD2. The germline CDR1 and CDR2 sequences are SGHRS and YFSETQ. This CDR3 has 14 residues. J gave up 6 bases and V 5 bases, and 8 bases lay outside the gene matches. CDR3 amino acids: CASSFPGTSVEQYF. CDR3 bases: TGCGCCAGCAGTTTCCCCGGGACTAGCGTCGAGCAGTACTTC.

The chain carries TRBV25-1 and TRBJ2-2; a weak D match, TRBD2 (5 bases). The V and J ends lost 5 bases and 0 bases respectively, with 7 bases between them. The germline V gene encodes CDR1 MGHDK and CDR2 SYGVNS. The length of the CDR3 is 14 residues. This chain's CDR3 is CASSTAANTGELFF. The CDR3 DNA is TGTGCCAGCAGTACAGCGGCGAACACCGGGGAGCTGTTTTTT.

This clone was counted once. This sequence joins TRBV5-1 and TRBJ2-3; 9 bases are shared with TRBD2. The CDR3 is made up of 16 amino acids. Germline V gene lookup returns CDR1 SGHRS and CDR2 YFSETQ. After removal of 3 bases from V and 6 bases from J, the junction contained 11 bases not matched to a gene. The CDR3 here is CASSSQAGGLLDTQYF. The CDR3 region has the DNA TGCGCCAGCAGCTCCCAAGCGGGAGGACTACTCGATACGCAGTATTTT.

The chain combines TRBV9 with TRBJ1-5, with a weak D call TRBD1 (5 bases). Trimming shortened V by 0 bases and J by 8 bases, and 15 bases separated the two germline ends. Germline V gives CDR1 SGDLS, CDR2 YYNGEE. The CDR3 spans 15 residues. Here the CDR3 reads CASSVGGAPTEPQHF. For the CDR3, the DNA is TGTGCCAGCAGCGTAGGAGGGGCCCCGACGGAGCCCCAGCATTTT.

The chain is built from TRBV9 and TRBJ2-5; a possible D gene is TRBD1 (6 bases). The germline V gene has CDR1 SGDLS and CDR2 YYNGEE. The CDR3 sequence is 14 residues long. V gave up 0 bases and J gave up 3 bases, with 9 bases separating them. The CDR3 reads CASSVGQVEETQYF. The CDR3 DNA sequence: TGTGCCAGCAGCGTAGGACAGGTGGAAGAGACCCAGTACTTC.

The chain is built from TRBV9 and TRBJ1-3; D is unclear. This CDR3 is built from 16 residues. Trimming pared 3 bases from V and 0 bases from J, leaving 13 bases between. Germline loops: CDR1 SGDLS, CDR2 YYNGEE. CDR3 nucleotide sequence: TGTGCCAGCAGCGCCCTAGGACGAAACTCTGGAAACACCATATATTTT. It yields the protein CASSALGRNSGNTIYF. Variable domain in full (rest from reference TRBV9 and TRBJ1-3): DSGVTQTPKHLITATGQRVTLRCSPRSGDLSVYWYQQSLDQGLQFLIQYYNGEERAKGNILERFSAQQFPDLHSELNLSSLELGDSALYFCASSALGRNSGNTIYFGEGSWLTVV.

The chain employs TRBV7-9 and TRBJ1-5, with 8 positions matching TRBD1. Germline-derived CDR1 and CDR2 are SEHNR and FQNEAQ (reference sequence). The CDR3 covers 19 residues. The V gene end was trimmed by 1 base and the J gene end by 0 bases; junction bases not matched to a gene: 11. The chain's CDR3 is CASSLVPGQEVYSNQPQHF. Written as DNA, the CDR3 is TGTGCCAGCAGCTTAGTCCCGGGACAGGAAGTATATAGCAATCAGCCCCAGCATTTT.